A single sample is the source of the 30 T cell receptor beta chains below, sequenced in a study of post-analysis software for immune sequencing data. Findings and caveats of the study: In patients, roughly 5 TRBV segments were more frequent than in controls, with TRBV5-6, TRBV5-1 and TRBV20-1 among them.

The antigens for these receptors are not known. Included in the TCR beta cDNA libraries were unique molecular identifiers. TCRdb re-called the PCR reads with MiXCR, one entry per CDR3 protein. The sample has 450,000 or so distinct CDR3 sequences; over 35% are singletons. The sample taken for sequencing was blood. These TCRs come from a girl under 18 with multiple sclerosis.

CDR3 in amino acids: CASKIQGEYTEAFF. The CDR3 nucleotides are TGTGCCAGCAAGATACAGGGGGAGTACACTGAAGCTTTCTTT. The V gene is TRBV6-2 or TRBV6-3, the J gene TRBJ1-1, with TRBD1 matching 8 bases. The CDR3 contains 14 residues. CDR1 MNHEY and CDR2 SVGEGT come from the germline V gene. The junction had 7 bases not matched to a gene; V was cut back by 7 bases and J by 3 bases.

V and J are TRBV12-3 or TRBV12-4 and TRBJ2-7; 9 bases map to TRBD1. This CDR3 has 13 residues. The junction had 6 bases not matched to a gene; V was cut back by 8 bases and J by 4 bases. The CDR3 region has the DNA TGTGCCAGCGCTACCGGGACAGGGTACGAGCAGTACTTC. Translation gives CASATGTGYEQYF.

CDR3 loop: CASSLAHAGQGTTDTQYF. DNA of the CDR3: TGCGCCAGCAGCTTGGCGCATGCCGGACAGGGGACTACAGATACGCAGTATTTT. J is TRBJ2-3 and V is TRBV5-1, with 9 bases aligning to TRBD1. CDR1 is SGHRS, CDR2 YFSETQ, per germline. The junction had 11 bases not matched to a gene; V was cut back by 0 bases and J by 3 bases. The CDR3 covers 18 residues.

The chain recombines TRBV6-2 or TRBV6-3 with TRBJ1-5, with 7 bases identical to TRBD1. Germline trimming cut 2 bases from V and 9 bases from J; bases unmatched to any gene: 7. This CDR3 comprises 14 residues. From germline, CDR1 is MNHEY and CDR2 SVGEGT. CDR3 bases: TGTGCCAGCAGTTACACTACAGGGGATTCGCCCCAGCATTTT. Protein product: CASSYTTGDSPQHF.

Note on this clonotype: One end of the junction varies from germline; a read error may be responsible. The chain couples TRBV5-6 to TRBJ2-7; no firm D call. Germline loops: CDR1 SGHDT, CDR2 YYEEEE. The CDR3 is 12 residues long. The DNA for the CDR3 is TGTGCCAGCAGCTTGGGAAACTACGGGCAGTACTTC. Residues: CASSLGNYGQYF.

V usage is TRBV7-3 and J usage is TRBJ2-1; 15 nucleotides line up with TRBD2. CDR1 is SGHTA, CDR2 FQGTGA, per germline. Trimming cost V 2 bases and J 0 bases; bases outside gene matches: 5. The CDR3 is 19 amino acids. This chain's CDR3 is CASSLRGTSGRNSYNEQFF. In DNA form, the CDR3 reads TGTGCCAGCAGCTTACGTGGGACTAGCGGGAGGAACTCCTACAATGAGCAGTTCTTC.

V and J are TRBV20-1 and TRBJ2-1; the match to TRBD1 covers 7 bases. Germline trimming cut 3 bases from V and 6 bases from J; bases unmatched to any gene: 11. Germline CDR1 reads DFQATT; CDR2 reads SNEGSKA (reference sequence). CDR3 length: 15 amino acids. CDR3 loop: CSASLTGIRSNEQFF. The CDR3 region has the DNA TGCAGTGCTAGTCTGACAGGGATCAGGAGCAATGAGCAGTTCTTC.

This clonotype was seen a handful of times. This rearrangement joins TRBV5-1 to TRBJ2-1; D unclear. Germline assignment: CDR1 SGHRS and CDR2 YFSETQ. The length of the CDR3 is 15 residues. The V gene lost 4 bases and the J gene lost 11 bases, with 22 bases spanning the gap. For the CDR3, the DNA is TGCGCCAGCAGCCCCACAGTCCAGTCCCTCAGTAAGCAGTTCTTC. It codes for CASSPTVQSLSKQFF.

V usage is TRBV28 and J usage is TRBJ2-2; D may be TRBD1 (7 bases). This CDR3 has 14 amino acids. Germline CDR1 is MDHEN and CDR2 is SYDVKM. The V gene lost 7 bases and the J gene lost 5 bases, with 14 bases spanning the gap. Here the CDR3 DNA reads TGTGCCAGCATGGGACAGCGGGTTACCGGGGAGCTGTTTTTT. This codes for CASMGQRVTGELFF.

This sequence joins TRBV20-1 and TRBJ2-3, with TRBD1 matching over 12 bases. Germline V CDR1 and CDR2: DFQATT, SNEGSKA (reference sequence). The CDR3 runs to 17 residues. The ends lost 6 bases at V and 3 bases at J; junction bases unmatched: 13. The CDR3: CSAQRPGQGARTDTQYF. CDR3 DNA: TGCAGTGCCCAGAGGCCGGGACAGGGGGCGAGGACAGATACGCAGTATTTT.

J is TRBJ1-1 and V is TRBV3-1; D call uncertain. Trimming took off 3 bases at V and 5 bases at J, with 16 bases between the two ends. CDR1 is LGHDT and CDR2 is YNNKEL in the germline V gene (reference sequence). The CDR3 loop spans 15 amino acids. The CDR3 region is CASSQQTGLGTEAFF. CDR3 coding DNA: TGTGCCAGCAGCCAGCAGACGGGATTGGGGACTGAAGCTTTCTTT.

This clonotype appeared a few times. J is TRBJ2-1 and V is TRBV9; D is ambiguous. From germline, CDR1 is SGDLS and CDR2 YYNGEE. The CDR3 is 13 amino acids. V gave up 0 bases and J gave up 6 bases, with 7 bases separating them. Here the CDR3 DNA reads TGTGCCAGCAGCGTAGATCAGTTCAATGAGCAGTTCTTC. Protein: CASSVDQFNEQFF.

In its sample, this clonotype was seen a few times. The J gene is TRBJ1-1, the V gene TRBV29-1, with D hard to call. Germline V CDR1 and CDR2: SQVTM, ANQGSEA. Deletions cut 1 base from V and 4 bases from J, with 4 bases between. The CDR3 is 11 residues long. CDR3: CSVEARTEAFF. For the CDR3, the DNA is TGCAGCGTTGAAGCTCGCACTGAAGCTTTCTTT. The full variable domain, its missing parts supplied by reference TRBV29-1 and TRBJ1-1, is SAVISQKPSRDICQRGTSLTIQCQVDSQVTMMFWYRQQPGQSLTLIATANQGSEATYESGFVIDKFPISRPNLTFSTLTVSNMSPEDSSIYLCSVEARTEAFFGQGTRLTVV.

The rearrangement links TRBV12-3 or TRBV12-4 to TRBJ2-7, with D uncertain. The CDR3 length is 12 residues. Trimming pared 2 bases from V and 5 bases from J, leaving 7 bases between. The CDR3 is CASSLNSHEQYF. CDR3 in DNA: TGTGCCAGCAGTTTAAACAGTCACGAGCAGTACTTC.

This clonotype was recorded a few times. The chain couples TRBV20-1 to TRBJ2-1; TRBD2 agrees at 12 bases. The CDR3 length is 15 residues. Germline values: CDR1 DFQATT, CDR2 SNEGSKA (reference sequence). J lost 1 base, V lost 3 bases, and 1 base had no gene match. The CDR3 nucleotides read TGCAGTGCTAGGACTAGCGGGAGTTCCTACAATGAGCAGTTCTTC. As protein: CSARTSGSSYNEQFF.

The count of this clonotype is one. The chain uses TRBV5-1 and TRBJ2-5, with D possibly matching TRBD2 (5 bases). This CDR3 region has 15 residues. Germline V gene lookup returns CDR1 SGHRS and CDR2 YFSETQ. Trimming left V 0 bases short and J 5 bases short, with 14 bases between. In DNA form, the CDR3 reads TGCGCCAGCAGCTTGGAGAGGGCAGCCGGGGAGACCCAGTACTTC. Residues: CASSLERAAGETQYF.

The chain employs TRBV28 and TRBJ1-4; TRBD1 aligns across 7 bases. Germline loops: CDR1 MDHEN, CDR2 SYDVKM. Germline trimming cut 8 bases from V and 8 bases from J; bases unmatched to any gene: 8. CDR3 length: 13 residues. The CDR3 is CASRTGVLEKLFF. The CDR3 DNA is TGTGCCAGCCGAACAGGGGTATTGGAAAAACTGTTTTTT.

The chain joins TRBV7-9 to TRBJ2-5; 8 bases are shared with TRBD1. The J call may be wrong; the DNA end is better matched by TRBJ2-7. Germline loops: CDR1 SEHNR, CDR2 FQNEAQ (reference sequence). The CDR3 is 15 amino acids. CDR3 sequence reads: CASSQLKDRVYEQYF. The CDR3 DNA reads TGTGCCAGCAGCCAACTTAAGGACAGGGTGTACGAGCAGTACTTC.

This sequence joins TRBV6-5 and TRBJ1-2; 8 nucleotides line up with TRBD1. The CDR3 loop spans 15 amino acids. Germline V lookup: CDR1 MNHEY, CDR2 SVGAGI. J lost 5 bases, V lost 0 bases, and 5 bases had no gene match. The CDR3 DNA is TGTGCCAGCAGTTACTCGTCAGGGGGCTGGTATGGCTACACCTTC. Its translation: CASSYSSGGWYGYTF.

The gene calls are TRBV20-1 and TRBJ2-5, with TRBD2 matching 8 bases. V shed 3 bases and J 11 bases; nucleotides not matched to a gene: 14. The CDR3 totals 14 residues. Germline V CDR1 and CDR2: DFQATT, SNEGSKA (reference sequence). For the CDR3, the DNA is TGCAGTGCTAGGGTCGGGGGGGTCAGCAATGAGCAGTACTTC. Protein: CSARVGGVSNEQYF.

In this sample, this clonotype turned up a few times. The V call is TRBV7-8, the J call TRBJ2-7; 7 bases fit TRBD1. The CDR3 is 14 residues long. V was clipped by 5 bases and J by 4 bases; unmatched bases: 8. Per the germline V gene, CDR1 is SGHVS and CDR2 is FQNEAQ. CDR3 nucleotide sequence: TGTGCCAGCAGCATAAGGACAGGTCAATACGAGCAGTACTTC. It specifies CASSIRTGQYEQYF.

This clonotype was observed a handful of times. For the CDR3, the DNA is TGTGCCAGCAGCTTAGATAGCGTGACAGATACGCAGTATTTT. It yields the protein CASSLDSVTDTQYF. This chain uses TRBV7-2 with TRBJ2-3; tentative D call: TRBD2 (5 bases). CDR1 is SGHTA, CDR2 FQGNSA, per germline. The CDR3 consists of 14 residues. The ends were cut back, 1 base at V and 3 bases at J, with 8 bases in the middle.

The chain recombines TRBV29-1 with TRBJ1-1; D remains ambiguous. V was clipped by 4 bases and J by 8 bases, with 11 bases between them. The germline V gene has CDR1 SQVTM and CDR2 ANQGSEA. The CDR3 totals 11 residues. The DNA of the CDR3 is TGCAGCGTTGTACAGACGATGGAAGCTTTCTTT. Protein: CSVVQTMEAFF.

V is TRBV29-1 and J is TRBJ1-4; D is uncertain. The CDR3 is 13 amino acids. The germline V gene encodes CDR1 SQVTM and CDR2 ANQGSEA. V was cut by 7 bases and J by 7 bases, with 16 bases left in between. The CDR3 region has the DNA TGCAGCGGCCGGACGGACTTTCGTGAAAAACTGTTTTTT. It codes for CSGRTDFREKLFF.

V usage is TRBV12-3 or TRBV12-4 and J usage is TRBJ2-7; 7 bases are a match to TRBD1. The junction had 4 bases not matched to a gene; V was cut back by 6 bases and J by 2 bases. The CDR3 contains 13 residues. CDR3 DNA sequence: TGTGCCAGCAGAACGACAGGGACCTACGAGCAGTACTTC. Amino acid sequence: CASRTTGTYEQYF.

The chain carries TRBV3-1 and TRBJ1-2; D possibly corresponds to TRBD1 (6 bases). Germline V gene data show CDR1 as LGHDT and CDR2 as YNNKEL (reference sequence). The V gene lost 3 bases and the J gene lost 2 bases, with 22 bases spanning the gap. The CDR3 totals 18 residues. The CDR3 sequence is CASSHEGISRGLNYGYTF. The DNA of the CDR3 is TGTGCCAGCAGCCACGAAGGGATCAGCCGGGGGCTAAACTATGGCTACACCTTC.

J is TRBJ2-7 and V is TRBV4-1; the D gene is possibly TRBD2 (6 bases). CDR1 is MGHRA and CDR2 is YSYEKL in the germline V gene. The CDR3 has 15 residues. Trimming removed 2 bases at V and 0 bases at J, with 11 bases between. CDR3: CASSQLRDFSYEQYF. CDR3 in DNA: TGCGCCAGCAGCCAACTAAGGGACTTCTCCTACGAGCAGTACTTC.

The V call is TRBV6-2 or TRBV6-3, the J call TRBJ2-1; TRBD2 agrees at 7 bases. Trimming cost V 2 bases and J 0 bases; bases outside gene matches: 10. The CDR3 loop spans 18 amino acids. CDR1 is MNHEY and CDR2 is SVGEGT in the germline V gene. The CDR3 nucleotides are TGTGCCAGCAGTTACACAACGGAGCGGGGTCCCTCCTACAATGAGCAGTTCTTC. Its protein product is CASSYTTERGPSYNEQFF.

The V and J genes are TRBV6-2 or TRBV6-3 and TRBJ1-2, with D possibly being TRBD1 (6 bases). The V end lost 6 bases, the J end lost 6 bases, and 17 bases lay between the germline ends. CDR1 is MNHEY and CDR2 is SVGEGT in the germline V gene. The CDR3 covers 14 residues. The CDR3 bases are TGTGCCAGCAGGCGCGACCAGCACAGGGATGGCTACACCTTC. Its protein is CASRRDQHRDGYTF.

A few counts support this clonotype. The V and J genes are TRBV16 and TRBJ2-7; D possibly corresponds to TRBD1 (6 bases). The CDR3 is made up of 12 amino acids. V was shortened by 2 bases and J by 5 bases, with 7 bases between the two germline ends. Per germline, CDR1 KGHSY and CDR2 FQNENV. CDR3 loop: CASSQHRDEQYF. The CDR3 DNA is TGTGCCAGCAGCCAACACAGGGACGAGCAGTACTTC. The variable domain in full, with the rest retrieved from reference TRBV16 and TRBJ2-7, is GEEVAQTPKHLVRGEGQKAKLYCAPIKGHSYVFWYQQVLKNEFKFLISFQNENVFDETGMPKERFSAKCLPNSPCSLEIQATKLEDSAVYFCASSQHRDEQYFGPGTRLTVT.